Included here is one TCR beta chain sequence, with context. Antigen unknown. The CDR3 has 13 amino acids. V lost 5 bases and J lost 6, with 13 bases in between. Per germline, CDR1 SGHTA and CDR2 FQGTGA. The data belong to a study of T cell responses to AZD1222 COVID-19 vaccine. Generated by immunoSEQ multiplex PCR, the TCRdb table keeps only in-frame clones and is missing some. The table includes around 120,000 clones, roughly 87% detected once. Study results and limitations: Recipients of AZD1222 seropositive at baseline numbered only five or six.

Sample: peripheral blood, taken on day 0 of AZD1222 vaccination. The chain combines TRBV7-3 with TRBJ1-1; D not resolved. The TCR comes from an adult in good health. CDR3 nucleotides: TGTGCCAGCAGCAAGACACTTAGCTCTGAAGCTTTCTTT. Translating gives CASSKTLSSEAFF. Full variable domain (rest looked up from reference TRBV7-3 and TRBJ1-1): GAGVSQTPSNKVTEKGKYVELRCDPISGHTALYWYRQSLGQGPEFLIYFQGTGAADDSGLPNDRFFAVRPEGSVSTLKIQRTERGDSAVYLCASSKTLSSEAFFGQGTRLTVV.